Listed below are T cell receptor beta chains from one sample, sequenced in a study of T cell responses to AZD1222 COVID-19 vaccine. Sequencing was performed with immunoSEQ multiplex PCR; in TCRdb, only in-frame clones are kept and a portion is missing. The data show roughly 89,000 clones, 70% to 90% seen once. The sample consisted of peripheral blood, taken on day 0 of MenACWY control vaccination. The receptors here all came from an adult in good health. The CDR3 runs from the conserved cysteine through the conserved F or W. The order of the fields is clone size, D gene, J gene, V gene, CDR3 protein, CDR3 DNA. A D gene is named only where the DNA matches it firmly. Not every row has a clone size; where given, it reads once, few, many or a size class.

>NA|NA|TRBJ1-5|TRBV11-2
CASSFDGNQPQHF
TGTGCCAGCAGCTTCGACGGAAATCAGCCCCAGCATTTT
>NA|TRBD1|TRBJ1-6|TRBV29-1
CSVARDSNSPLHF
TGCAGCGTCGCCCGGGACAGTAATTCACCCCTCCACTTT
>once|TRBD1|TRBJ2-1|TRBV2
CATRPGTGYNEQFF
TGTGCCACAAGACCCGGGACAGGGTACAATGAGCAGTTCTTC
>once|NA|TRBJ1-1|TRBV6-6
CASSYRAEAFF
TGTGCCAGCAGTTACAGAGCTGAAGCTTTCTTT
>NA|NA|TRBJ2-1|TRBV19
CASTGGILRNEQFF
TGTGCCAGTACTGGCGGGATTCTGCGGAATGAGCAGTTCTTC
>NA|NA|TRBJ1-2|TRBV29-1
CSARSGTQYGYTF
TGCAGCGCCAGATCCGGGACACAGTATGGCTACACCTTC
>NA|NA|TRBJ2-2|TRBV5-1
CASSSALMTGELFF
TGCGCCAGCAGCTCGGCACTAATGACCGGGGAGCTGTTTTTT
>NA|NA|TRBJ1-1|TRBV12-5
CASAPSGQATEAFF
TGTGCTAGTGCCCCCTCAGGACAAGCCACTGAAGCTTTCTTT
>NA|NA|TRBJ2-6|TRBV30
CALFSGAPGANVLTF
TGTGCCTTATTTAGTGGGGCCCCGGGGGCCAACGTCCTGACTTTC
>once|TRBD1|TRBJ1-2|TRBV27
CASSLNPTGAVGYTF
TGTGCCAGCAGTTTAAACCCTACAGGGGCAGTTGGCTACACCTTC
>NA|NA|TRBJ1-1|TRBV18
CASSPVEVMNTEAFF
TGTGCCAGCTCACCGGTTGAGGTCATGAACACTGAAGCTTTCTTT
>once|NA|TRBJ1-6|TRBV10-2
CASSVGEMNSPLHF
TGCGCCAGCAGTGTCGGGGAGATGAATTCACCCCTCCACTTT
>NA|NA|TRBJ1-3|TRBV11-2
CASSSFDRTFGNTIYF
TGTGCCAGCAGCTCGTTCGACAGGACCTTTGGAAACACCATATATTTT
>NA|NA|TRBJ2-2|TRBV6-2/TRBV6-3
CASSYQAQPNTGELFF
TGTGCCAGCAGTTACCAGGCACAGCCGAACACCGGGGAGCTGTTTTTT
>NA|TRBD1|TRBJ1-2|TRBV15
CATSQTLGQGIDGYTF
TGTGCCACCAGCCAGACTCTGGGACAGGGTATCGATGGCTACACCTTC
>NA|TRBD2|TRBJ2-1|TRBV9
CASSGRLADYNEQFF
TGTGCCAGCAGCGGAAGACTAGCGGATTACAATGAGCAGTTCTTC
>NA|NA|TRBJ1-1|TRBV6-1
CASSEGVGRTRMEAFF
TGTGCCAGCAGTGAAGGGGTGGGGCGGACGCGCATGGAAGCTTTCTTT
>NA|NA|TRBJ2-7|TRBV27
CASSSVDRFSYEQYF
TGTGCCAGCAGTTCGGTCGACAGATTCTCCTACGAGCAGTACTTC
>NA|NA|TRBJ2-1|TRBV7-8
CASSFTRSSYNEQFF
TGTGCCAGCAGCTTTACAAGGAGCTCCTACAATGAGCAGTTCTTC
>once|TRBD2|TRBJ2-3|TRBV11-2
CASSFSGRRTDTQYF
TGTGCCAGCAGCTTCAGCGGGAGAAGGACCGATACGCAGTATTTT
>NA|NA|TRBJ1-4|TRBV28
CASSQTNEKLFF
TGTGCCAGCAGCCAAACTAATGAAAAACTGTTTTTT
>NA|NA|TRBJ2-7|TRBV7-8
CASSEDRTSSYEQYF
TGTGCCAGCAGCGAGGATCGAACTAGCTCCTACGAGCAGTACTTC
>once|TRBD1|TRBJ2-7|TRBV27
CASSWSRDRGDEQYF
TGTGCCAGCAGTTGGTCCCGGGACAGGGGAGACGAGCAGTACTTC
>NA|TRBD2|TRBJ2-7|TRBV7-2
CASSQLAGSSYEQYF
TGTGCCAGCAGCCAATTAGCGGGTAGCTCCTACGAGCAGTACTTC
>NA|NA|TRBJ1-1|TRBV29-1
CSVNRVNTEAFF
TGCAGCGTCAACAGGGTTAACACTGAAGCTTTCTTT